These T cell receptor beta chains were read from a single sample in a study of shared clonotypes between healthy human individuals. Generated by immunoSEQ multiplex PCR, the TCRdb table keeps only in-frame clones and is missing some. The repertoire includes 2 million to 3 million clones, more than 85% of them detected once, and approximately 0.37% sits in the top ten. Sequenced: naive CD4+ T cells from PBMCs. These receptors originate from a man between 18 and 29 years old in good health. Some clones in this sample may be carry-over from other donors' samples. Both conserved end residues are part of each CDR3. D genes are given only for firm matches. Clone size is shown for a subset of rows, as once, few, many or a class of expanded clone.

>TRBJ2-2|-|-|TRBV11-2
CASSPGDGELFF
TGTGCCAGCAGCCCAGGGGACGGGGAGCTGTTTTTT
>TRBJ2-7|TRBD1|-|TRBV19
CASSATQPGTAAGEQYF
TGTGCCAGTAGTGCCACACAACCCGGGACAGCGGCGGGCGAGCAGTACTTC
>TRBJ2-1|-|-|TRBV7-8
CASSSRRANPRGNEQFF
TGTGCCAGCAGCTCTCGCAGGGCAAACCCCCGGGGCAATGAGCAGTTCTTC
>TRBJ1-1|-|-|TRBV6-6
CASSYGGAAFF
TGTGCCAGCAGTTACGGGGGGGCAGCTTTCTTT
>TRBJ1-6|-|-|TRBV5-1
CASSPTGIQNSPLHF
TGCGCCAGCAGCCCGACAGGCATTCAAAATTCACCCCTCCACTTT
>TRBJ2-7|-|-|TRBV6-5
CASSYVGGWYEQYF
TGTGCCAGCAGTTACGTGGGGGGCTGGTACGAGCAGTACTTC
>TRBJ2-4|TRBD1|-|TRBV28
CASSLEGTVSKNIQYF
TGTGCCAGCAGTTTAGAGGGGACAGTGAGCAAAAACATTCAGTACTTC
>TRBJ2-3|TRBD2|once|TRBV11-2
CASSLGLADTDTQYF
TGTGCCAGCAGCTTAGGACTAGCGGACACAGATACGCAGTATTTT
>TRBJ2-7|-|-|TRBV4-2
CASSPDPMPGLTYEQYF
TGTGCCAGCAGCCCAGACCCAATGCCGGGGCTCACCTACGAGCAGTACTTC
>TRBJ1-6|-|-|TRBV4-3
CASSLLTGSPLHF
TGCGCCAGCAGCCTACTCACAGGGTCACCCCTCCACTTT
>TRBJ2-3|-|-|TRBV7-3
CASSSKVTDTQYF
TGTGCCAGCAGCTCCAAAGTCACAGATACGCAGTATTTT
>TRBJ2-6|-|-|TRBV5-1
CASSPPGLAPGANVLTF
TGCGCCAGCAGCCCCCCGGGACTGGCTCCAGGGGCCAACGTCCTGACTTTC
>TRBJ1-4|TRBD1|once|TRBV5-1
CASSFGQGINEKLFF
TGCGCCAGCAGCTTCGGACAGGGGATTAATGAAAAACTGTTTTTT
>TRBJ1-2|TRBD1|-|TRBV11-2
CASSLGQGAVGYTF
TGTGCCAGCAGCCTAGGACAGGGTGCGGTTGGCTACACCTTC
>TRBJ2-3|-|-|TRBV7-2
CASSLGTDTQYF
TGTGCCAGCAGCTTAGGAACAGATACGCAGTATTTT
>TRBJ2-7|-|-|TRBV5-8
CASSSWTEKDYEQYF
TGTGCCAGCAGCTCCTGGACGGAGAAAGACTACGAGCAGTACTTC
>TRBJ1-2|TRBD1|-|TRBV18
CASSLSGDSYGYTF
TGTGCCAGCTCACTTTCGGGGGACAGCTATGGCTACACCTTC
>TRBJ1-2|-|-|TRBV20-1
CSAGVGDGYTF
TGCAGTGCTGGGGTCGGGGATGGCTACACCTTC
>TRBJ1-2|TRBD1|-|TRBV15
CATSGQDHGYTF
TGTGCCACCTCCGGACAGGACCATGGCTACACCTTC
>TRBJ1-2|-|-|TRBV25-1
CASSESGQLNYGYTF
TGTGCCAGCAGTGAATCTGGACAGCTCAACTATGGCTACACCTTC
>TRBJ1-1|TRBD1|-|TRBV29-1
CSVIRGQEAFF
TGCAGCGTTATAAGGGGGCAGGAAGCTTTCTTT
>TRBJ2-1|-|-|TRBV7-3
CASSLTHSPSSYNEQFF
TGTGCCAGCAGCTTAACCCATAGCCCGTCCTCCTACAATGAGCAGTTCTTC
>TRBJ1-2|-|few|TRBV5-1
CASSLGGGGYGYTF
TGCGCCAGCAGCTTAGGCGGCGGGGGCTATGGCTACACCTTC
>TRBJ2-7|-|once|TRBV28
CASSLMGTYEQYF
TGTGCCAGCAGTTTAATGGGGACCTACGAGCAGTACTTC
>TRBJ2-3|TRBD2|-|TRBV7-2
CASSSLAGSPSTDTQYF
TGTGCCAGCAGTTCACTAGCGGGTTCCCCTAGCACAGATACGCAGTATTTT
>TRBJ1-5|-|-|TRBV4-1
CASSQMGQSHQPQHF
TGCGCCAGCAGCCAGATGGGACAATCCCATCAGCCCCAGCATTTT
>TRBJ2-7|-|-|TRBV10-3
CATQGNYEQYF
TGTGCCACCCAAGGGAACTACGAGCAGTACTTC
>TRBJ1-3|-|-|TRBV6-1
CASSVDPAGGNTIYF
TGTGCCAGCAGTGTGGATCCTGCGGGTGGAAACACCATATATTTT
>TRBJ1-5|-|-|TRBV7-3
CASSLRAGEPQHF
TGTGCCAGCAGCTTAAGAGCGGGGGAGCCCCAGCATTTT
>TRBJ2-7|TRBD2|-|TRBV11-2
CASSFTSGRSLEQYF
TGTGCCAGCAGCTTTACTAGCGGGAGGTCCCTCGAGCAGTACTTC
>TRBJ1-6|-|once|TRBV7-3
CASSTDSSYNSPLHF
TGTGCCAGCAGCACCGACAGCTCCTATAATTCACCCCTCCACTTT